A selection of T cell receptor beta chains follows, all from one sample in a study of ipilimumab plus nivolumab after autologous stem cell transplantation. Assay used: immunoSEQ multiplex PCR; TCRdb lists only in-frame clones, some missing. The sample contains 43,000 or so clones, about 88% of which appear only once. The sequencing used PBMCs, collected in a trial of ipilimumab plus nivolumab as post-transplant consolidation. The receptors derive from a male donor with multiple myeloma. CDR3s include the opening cysteine and the closing phenylalanine or tryptophan.

J: TRBJ1-3
V: TRBV30
CDR3: CAWSFPLGTLGNTIYF

J: TRBJ1-4
V: TRBV28
CDR3: CASSFQQSGVFF

J: TRBJ1-5
V: TRBV4-2
CDR3: CASSSPPSNQPQHF

J: TRBJ2-5
V: TRBV28
CDR3: CASSFGLGPQETQYF

J: TRBJ2-5
V: TRBV7-9
CDR3: CASSFLGGETQYF

J: TRBJ1-5
V: TRBV19
CDR3: CASSGGPLNQPQHF

J: TRBJ1-4
V: TRBV27
CDR3: CASSLQGAGEKLFF

J: TRBJ1-1
V: TRBV12-5
CDR3: CASGERGDTEAFF

J: TRBJ1-4
V: TRBV7-9
CDR3: CASSPEEEKLFF

J: TRBJ1-1
V: TRBV7-9
CDR3: CASSVQGDTEAFF

J: TRBJ2-3
V: TRBV6-5
CDR3: CASGEREPTDTQYF

J: TRBJ2-1
V: TRBV7-9
CDR3: CASSPTPATEEFF

J: TRBJ2-1
V: TRBV5-6
CDR3: CASSLAFGQGVGNEQFF

J: TRBJ1-1
V: TRBV7-2
CDR3: CASSPTGQAAFF

J: TRBJ2-7
V: TRBV18
CDR3: CASSPDGTSYEQYF

J: TRBJ2-7
V: TRBV2
CDR3: CASSLDSVVEQYF

J: TRBJ1-2
V: TRBV28
CDR3: CASSLGRERNYGYTF

J: TRBJ2-2
V: TRBV19
CDR3: CASNDTPGGGELFF

J: TRBJ1-5
V: TRBV5-1
CDR3: CASSLGHGERPQHF

J: TRBJ2-5
V: TRBV7-7
CDR3: CASSLGASGGAQETQYF

J: TRBJ2-7
V: TRBV21-1
CDR3: CASSKAQGRTYEQYF

J: TRBJ2-2
V: TRBV19
CDR3: CATSGLALTGELFF

J: TRBJ2-3
V: TRBV29-1
CDR3: CSSSGGGTDTQYF

J: TRBJ2-7
V: TRBV2
CDR3: CASSASNPGIKQYF

J: TRBJ2-7
V: TRBV10-3
CDR3: CAISGAGVSYEQYF

J: TRBJ2-1
V: TRBV19
CDR3: CASSIGGGANNEQFF

J: TRBJ2-1
V: TRBV5-1
CDR3: CASSLQEKSSYNEQFF

J: TRBJ2-3
V: TRBV28
CDR3: CAIKGDGGLGDTQYF

J: TRBJ2-3
V: TRBV7-3
CDR3: CASSSLGTGGDTQYF

J: TRBJ2-3
V: TRBV11-3
CDR3: CASSGGRGFADTQYF

J: TRBJ1-1
V: TRBV11-2
CDR3: CASSQLGQTKAFF

J: TRBJ2-5
V: TRBV30
CDR3: CAAGETQYF

J: TRBJ2-5
V: TRBV10-2
CDR3: CASTNGDTQTQYF

J: TRBJ1-5
V: TRBV2
CDR3: CASRRDSNQPQHF

J: TRBJ1-5
V: TRBV4-3
CDR3: CASSQDAQGGNQPQHF

J: TRBJ2-5
V: TRBV30
CDR3: CAWSPSELHYF

J: TRBJ2-7
V: TRBV2
CDR3: CASSEVRTASSYEQYF

J: TRBJ1-5
V: TRBV6-4
CDR3: CASWGAHQPQHF

J: TRBJ2-3
V: TRBV29-1
CDR3: CSVEGEGGGTDTQYF

J: TRBJ1-1
V: TRBV29-1
CDR3: CSSSLNTEAFF

J: TRBJ1-3
V: TRBV19
CDR3: CASKRPDSGNTIYF

J: TRBJ2-3
V: TRBV27
CDR3: CASSFSADTQYF

J: TRBJ2-2
V: TRBV30
CDR3: CACDQGDPELFF

J: TRBJ2-7
V: TRBV10-1
CDR3: CASSEGRYYEQYF

J: TRBJ1-1
V: TRBV27
CDR3: CASSLSSGNLNTEAFF

J: TRBJ1-6
V: TRBV27
CDR3: CASSGWTAENSPLHF

J: TRBJ1-3
V: TRBV5-6
CDR3: CASNRDRDYLRRNTIYF

J: TRBJ2-7
V: TRBV6-6
CDR3: CASSPGRDEQYF

J: TRBJ2-3
V: TRBV7-3
CDR3: CASSLNLGGADTQYF

J: TRBJ1-1
V: TRBV28
CDR3: CASSSGQGNTEAFF

J: TRBJ1-3
V: TRBV4-1
CDR3: CASSQVAGGVSGNTIYF

J: TRBJ1-5
V: TRBV2
CDR3: CAGGQSNQPQHF

J: TRBJ2-3
V: TRBV10-2
CDR3: CASRDERGTDTQYF

J: TRBJ1-4
V: TRBV7-2
CDR3: CASSPQGGAEEKLFF

J: TRBJ1-5
V: TRBV19
CDR3: CASSPLGVYGNQPQHF

J: TRBJ1-4
V: TRBV9
CDR3: CASSARTAVGEKLFF

J: TRBJ2-3
V: TRBV27
CDR3: CASSPSEGVSGGDTQYF

J: TRBJ2-7
V: TRBV7-3
CDR3: CASSWLGAGGYEQYF

J: TRBJ1-4
V: TRBV19
CDR3: CASSMPGGHEKLFF